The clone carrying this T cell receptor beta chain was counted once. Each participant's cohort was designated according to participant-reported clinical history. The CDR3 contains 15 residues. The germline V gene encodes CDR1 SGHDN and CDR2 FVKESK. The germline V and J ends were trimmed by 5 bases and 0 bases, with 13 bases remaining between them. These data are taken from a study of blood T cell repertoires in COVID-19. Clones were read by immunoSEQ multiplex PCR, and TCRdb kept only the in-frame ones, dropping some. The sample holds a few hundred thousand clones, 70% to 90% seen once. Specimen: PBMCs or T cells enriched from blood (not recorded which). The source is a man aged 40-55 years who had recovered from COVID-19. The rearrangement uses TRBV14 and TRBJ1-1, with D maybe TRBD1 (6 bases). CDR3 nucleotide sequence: TGTGCCAGCAGCTATCGAAGGGGGTTGAACACTGAAGCTTTCTTT. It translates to CASSYRRGLNTEAFF.